These 20 T cell receptor beta chains came from one sample sequenced in a study of T cell responses to AZD1222 COVID-19 vaccine. This table comes from immunoSEQ multiplex PCR, and its TCRdb copy is limited to in-frame clones, with some not included. The sample carries 200,000 or so clones, around 90% recorded once. Sequenced here: peripheral blood, sampled on day 0 of AZD1222 vaccination. Receptors were obtained from an adult in good health.

The V call is TRBV10-1, the J call TRBJ2-1; possibly TRBD2 for D (5 bases). The CDR3 totals 15 residues. The V end lost 0 bases, the J end lost 7 bases, and 13 bases lay between the germline ends. The germline V gene encodes CDR1 WNHNN and CDR2 SYGVQD (reference sequence). The chain's CDR3 is CASSESNSARNEQFF. In DNA, the CDR3 is TGCGCCAGCAGTGAGTCCAATAGCGCGCGGAATGAGCAGTTCTTC.

This sequence joins TRBV12-5 and TRBJ1-3; no clear D. Trimming removed 0 bases from V and 0 bases from J, with 21 bases in between. CDR3 length equals 20 residues. CDR1 and CDR2 from the germline V gene are LGHNT and FRNRAP. In DNA, the CDR3 is TGTGCTAGTGGTTTGGTGTCAGGACTTACCCTCTCCCGCTCTGGAAACACCATATATTTT. Its protein is CASGLVSGLTLSRSGNTIYF.

This chain uses TRBV6-4 with TRBJ2-3, with D uncertain. This CDR3 contains 18 residues. CDR1 is MRHNA and CDR2 is SNTAGT in the germline V gene. The V and J ends lost 4 bases and 0 bases respectively, with 20 bases between them. The CDR3 region has the DNA TGTGCCAGCAGTGCCCTCTCGCAGGCTACCCCTAGCACAGATACGCAGTATTTT. Amino acid sequence: CASSALSQATPSTDTQYF.

The chain has TRBV18 and TRBJ2-3; no definite D call. Between the trimmed V and J ends, which lost 2 bases and 0 bases, there was a span of 0 bases. The CDR3 spans 12 residues. The germline V gene encodes CDR1 KGHSH and CDR2 LQKENI. The CDR3 DNA follows: TGTGCCAGCTCACCAAGCACAGATACGCAGTATTTT. Protein: CASSPSTDTQYF.

V and J are TRBV9 and TRBJ1-6, with 8 bases fitting TRBD1. The CDR3 is 15 residues long. CDR1 and CDR2 (germline): SGDLS, YYNGEE. V shed 3 bases and J 3 bases; nucleotides not matched to a gene: 2. CDR3 coding DNA: TGTGCCAGCAGCGCCGGACAGGGCTATAATTCACCCCTCCACTTT. This translates into CASSAGQGYNSPLHF.

The chain recombines TRBV5-4 with TRBJ1-6, with 10 bases fitting TRBD1. CDR1 SGHNT and CDR2 YYREEE come from the germline V gene (reference sequence). The ends lost 2 bases at V and 8 bases at J; junction bases unmatched: 1. The CDR3 extends over 14 amino acids. CDR3 protein: CASSFGTGDSPLHF. For the CDR3, the DNA is TGTGCCAGCAGCTTTGGGACAGGGGATTCACCCCTCCACTTT.

The chain couples TRBV6-5 to TRBJ1-2; unclear D gene. The germline CDR1 and CDR2 sequences are MNHEY and SVGAGI. Trimming removed 2 bases from V and 5 bases from J, with 9 bases in between. The CDR3 spans 13 residues. CDR3 in amino acids: CASSYSGNYGYTF. The CDR3 coding sequence is TGTGCCAGCAGTTACAGTGGGAATTATGGCTACACCTTC.

This rearrangement joins TRBV7-9 to TRBJ2-1; 9 nucleotides line up with TRBD2. CDR1 and CDR2 from the germline V gene are SEHNR and FQNEAQ (reference sequence). This CDR3 region has 16 residues. Trimming removed 5 bases from V and 2 bases from J; junction bases left unmatched: 7. DNA for the CDR3: TGTGCCAGCAGCGCACAGACTAGCGGAGCCTACAATGAGCAGTTCTTC. The encoded protein is CASSAQTSGAYNEQFF.

V gene TRBV27 combines with J gene TRBJ1-3; perhaps TRBD1 as D (6 bases). Trimming took 7 bases from V and 4 from J, leaving 11 bases between them. The CDR3 contains 13 residues. Germline-derived CDR1 and CDR2 are MNHEY and SMNVEV (reference sequence). The CDR3 nucleotides read TGTGCCAGCAAGGTCGGGGGCGGAAACACCATATATTTT. Residues: CASKVGGGNTIYF.

The genes are TRBV12-3 or TRBV12-4 and TRBJ2-7, with D maybe TRBD1 (6 bases). The CDR3 spans 13 residues. Trimming left V 5 bases short and J 6 bases short, with 14 bases between. The CDR3 loop is CASSKNREREQYF. As DNA, the CDR3 is TGTGCCAGCAGTAAAAACAGGGAACGCGAGCAGTACTTC.

The rearrangement joins TRBV29-1 to TRBJ1-4; a possible D gene is TRBD1 (5 bases). The germline V gene has CDR1 SQVTM and CDR2 ANQGSEA. The V gene lost 5 bases and the J gene lost 8 bases, with 15 bases spanning the gap. The CDR3 length is 13 residues. DNA of the CDR3: TGCAGCGTTTCCGGGACTCCGGGGGAAAAACTGTTTTTT. Translation: CSVSGTPGEKLFF.

This chain connects TRBV18 to TRBJ1-1, with a possible D match to TRBD1 (5 bases). Germline V CDR1 and CDR2: KGHSH, LQKENI. This CDR3 has 14 residues. The V and J ends lost 8 bases and 4 bases respectively, with 17 bases between them. DNA for the CDR3: TGTGCCAGCGAAGGCTGGGGGGAAATCACTGAAGCTTTCTTT. It codes for CASEGWGEITEAFF.

In DNA form, the CDR3 reads TGCGCCAGCAGCTTTCGCGGTCTTGATGAAAAACTGTTTTTT. Protein sequence: CASSFRGLDEKLFF. The rearrangement joins TRBV5-1 to TRBJ1-4; no definite D call. CDR1 and CDR2 (germline): SGHRS, YFSETQ. Trimming removed 2 bases at V and 6 bases at J, with 11 bases between. The length of the CDR3 is 14 residues.

The gene calls are TRBV10-3 and TRBJ1-4; 9 nucleotides agree with TRBD1. CDR3 length equals 14 residues. The trim removed 11 bases at V and 5 bases at J, leaving 9 bases unmatched. Germline V gene data show CDR1 as ENHRY and CDR2 as SYGVKD. This CDR3 is CAARPTGGNEKLFF. The CDR3 region has the DNA TGTGCCGCCAGACCGACAGGGGGGAATGAAAAACTGTTTTTT.

The CDR3 bases are TGTGCCAGCAGTTACTCAGGGTCCGGAAACACCATATATTTT. This encodes CASSYSGSGNTIYF. The V call is TRBV6-5, the J call TRBJ1-3; no clear D gene. The CDR3 covers 14 residues. The germline V and J ends were trimmed by 0 bases and 4 bases, with 7 bases remaining between them. Germline V gene lookup returns CDR1 MNHEY and CDR2 SVGAGI.

V and J are TRBV5-1 and TRBJ2-5; 11 nucleotides align to TRBD2. Germline V lookup: CDR1 SGHRS, CDR2 YFSETQ. The CDR3 sequence is 19 residues long. V was pared by 0 bases and J by 0 bases, with 10 bases of the junction left unmatched. CDR3 protein: CASSLVWASGGKYQETQYF. CDR3 sequence (DNA): TGCGCCAGCAGCTTGGTTTGGGCTAGCGGGGGGAAGTACCAAGAGACCCAGTACTTC.

The rearrangement joins TRBV11-1 to TRBJ2-7; D call uncertain. Germline-derived CDR1 and CDR2 are SGHAT and FQDESV (reference sequence). This CDR3 has 13 amino acids. The ends were cut back, 4 bases at V and 2 bases at J, with 9 bases in the middle. CDR3 residues: CASSSQTTYEQYF. CDR3 bases: TGTGCCAGCAGCTCCCAAACAACCTACGAGCAGTACTTC.

This rearrangement joins TRBV4-2 to TRBJ2-4; 7 bases map to TRBD2. The CDR3 loop spans 15 amino acids. The J segment lost 9 bases and the V segment lost 1 base, leaving 9 bases of the junction unmatched. In germline, CDR1 is LGHNA, CDR2 YNFKEQ. The CDR3 reads CASSQGLSGGGIQYF. DNA for the CDR3: TGTGCCAGCAGCCAAGGGCTATCGGGGGGTGGCATTCAGTACTTC.

The chain is built from TRBV5-4 and TRBJ2-7, with 7 nucleotides matching TRBD1. This CDR3 comprises 14 residues. V lost 4 bases and J lost 4; bases outside the gene matches: 8. Per the germline V gene, CDR1 is SGHNT and CDR2 is YYREEE (reference sequence). DNA of the CDR3: TGTGCCAGCAGCAGGGGGACAGACCAATACGAGCAGTACTTC. Protein product: CASSRGTDQYEQYF.

This chain links TRBV5-1 with TRBJ2-7; no definite D call. This CDR3 region has 15 residues. Germline assignment: CDR1 SGHRS and CDR2 YFSETQ. V lost 4 bases, J lost 0 bases, and 14 bases lay in between. The CDR3 sequence: CASSPIRGYSYEQYF. CDR3 nucleotide sequence: TGCGCCAGCAGCCCTATTCGCGGCTACTCCTACGAGCAGTACTTC.